This passage covers 27 T cell receptor beta chains from one sample sequenced in a study of prognosis after radiotherapy for stage I lung cancer. Template was genomic DNA; TCR beta CDR3 amplified in two multiplex PCR rounds. Primers were specific to each TRBV and TRBJ gene in first-round PCR. TCRdb recomputed calls from the multiplex PCR reads with MiXCR, one row per CDR3 protein. The data show over 14,000 distinct CDR3 sequences, with approximately 30% seen just once and roughly a quarter held by the top ten. Sequencing was performed on PBMCs, taken before or after stereotactic body radiation therapy (not recorded which). These receptors were collected from a donor aged 50 or older with non-small cell lung cancer.

In its sample, this clonotype was seen many times. This chain uses TRBV3-1 with TRBJ2-5; D not certain. Trimming removed 3 bases from V and 7 bases from J, with 6 bases in between. Looked up from germline, CDR1 is LGHDT and CDR2 is YNNKEL (reference sequence). The CDR3 consists of 11 residues. The CDR3 DNA reads TGTGCCAGCAGCCAGGGTGGGACCCAGTACTTC. Translated, it gives CASSQGGTQYF.

This clonotype rates as medium-sized. The chain combines TRBV20-1 with TRBJ2-1; 7 bases agree with TRBD2. Germline CDR1 DFQATT, CDR2 SNEGSKA (reference sequence). The CDR3 contains 14 residues. The J segment lost 6 bases and the V segment lost 7 bases, leaving 12 bases of the junction unmatched. CDR3 bases: TGCAGTGGCCCGGGGGGTCGGTCTACCAATGAGCAGTTCTTC. Its protein product is CSGPGGRSTNEQFF.

This clonotype was counted at least ten times. The CDR3 loop reads CASSTSAYLTYEQYF. CDR3 coding DNA: TGTGCCAGCAGCACTAGCGCCTACTTGACCTACGAGCAGTACTTC. The chain employs TRBV28 and TRBJ2-7; 7 bases match TRBD2. CDR3 length equals 15 residues. Germline V gene data show CDR1 as MDHEN and CDR2 as SYDVKM. V dropped 6 bases and J dropped 2; count of bases not matched to a gene: 10.

Concerning this clonotype: Its ends do not fully match the called genes, so a read error is possible. The genes are TRBV12-3 or TRBV12-4 and TRBJ1-5, with D hard to call. There are 15 residues in the CDR3. The CDR3 is CASSLTWVGNHPQHF. CDR3 sequence (DNA): TGTGCCAGCAGTTTGACCTGGGTTGGCAATCATCCCCAGCATTTT.

The genes are TRBV11-3 and TRBJ2-5, with D possibly TRBD1 on 5 matching bases. Germline V CDR1 and CDR2: SGHNT, YENEEA. Trimming cost V 8 bases and J 5 bases, with 18 bases left between them. The CDR3 totals 14 residues. CDR3 bases: TGTGCCAGCTTAGGGCAGGGTCGAGGCGAGACCCAGTACTTC. It specifies CASLGQGRGETQYF.

This clonotype was seen more than once but under ten times. Here the CDR3 DNA reads TGCGCCAGCAGCTTGGATTCTACTACCGAGACCCAGTACTTC. Amino acid sequence: CASSLDSTTETQYF. This chain uses TRBV5-1 with TRBJ2-5; D is undetermined. The V gene lost 0 bases and the J gene lost 5 bases, with 11 bases spanning the gap. The CDR3 runs to 14 residues. Germline-derived CDR1 and CDR2 are SGHRS and YFSETQ. The full variable domain, rest sourced from reference TRBV5-1 and TRBJ2-5, is KAGVTQTPRYLIKTRGQQVTLSCSPISGHRSVSWYQQTPGQGLQFLFEYFSETQRNKGNFPGRFSGRQFSNSRSEMNVSTLELGDSALYLCASSLDSTTETQYFGPGTRLLVL.

This clonotype was recorded many times. The chain employs TRBV28 and TRBJ2-5, with TRBD1 matching over 7 bases. This CDR3 contains 14 residues. V was pared by 7 bases and J by 2 bases, with 7 bases of the junction left unmatched. Germline V lookup: CDR1 MDHEN, CDR2 SYDVKM. The CDR3 region has the DNA TGTGCCAGCAACCTCGGACAGGTACAAGAGACCCAGTACTTC. Its translation: CASNLGQVQETQYF.

This clonotype was seen many times. The V gene is TRBV5-1, the J gene TRBJ2-7; 8 bases are shared with TRBD2. The CDR3 consists of 15 residues. With V trimmed by 0 bases and J by 0 bases, 2 bases remained unmatched. Looked up from germline, CDR1 is SGHRS and CDR2 is YFSETQ. The CDR3 reads CASSLVAGPSYEQYF. The CDR3 nucleotides read TGCGCCAGCAGCTTGGTAGCGGGGCCCTCCTACGAGCAGTACTTC.

This clonotype was observed at least ten times. This chain connects TRBV18 to TRBJ2-7; D may be TRBD1 or TRBD2 (5 bases each). The germline V and J ends were trimmed by 4 bases and 7 bases, with 23 bases remaining between them. This CDR3 has 16 amino acids. Germline V gene data show CDR1 as KGHSH and CDR2 as LQKENI. CDR3 sequence reads: CASSQSAGTAAWEQYF. DNA of the CDR3: TGTGCCAGCTCACAATCAGCCGGGACGGCGGCCTGGGAGCAGTACTTC.

This clonotype has a count of ten or more. The chain recombines TRBV7-3 with TRBJ1-1, with a weak D call TRBD1 (6 bases). V lost 1 base to trimming and J lost 5 bases, with 8 bases between them. CDR1 is SGHTA and CDR2 is FQGTGA in the germline V gene. The CDR3 runs 13 residues. Here the CDR3 reads CASSLRGGTEAFF. CDR3 bases: TGTGCCAGCAGCTTAAGAGGGGGAACTGAAGCTTTCTTT.

Regarding this clonotype: A junction boundary mismatches the germline segment, possibly from a read error. The chain links TRBV6-1 to TRBJ2-1; 8 bases fit TRBD1. The CDR3 sequence is 15 residues long. Germline assignment: CDR1 MNHNS and CDR2 SASEGT. DNA of the CDR3: TGTGCCAGCAGTGAATTGACAGGGGTCTACGTTGAGCATTTCTTC. Amino acid sequence: CASSELTGVYVEHFF.

In this sample, this clonotype turned up many times. This rearrangement joins TRBV5-1 to TRBJ2-1; D ambiguous. Trimming stripped 0 bases from V and 9 bases from J, with 10 bases between. The CDR3 has 13 residues. Per germline, CDR1 SGHRS and CDR2 YFSETQ. CDR3 in DNA: TGCGCCAGCAGCTTGGATGGCTACGGTGAGCAGTTCTTC. It yields the protein CASSLDGYGEQFF.

A remark on this clonotype: A read error is likely here: a far larger clone is one base away. This rearrangement joins TRBV6-4 to TRBJ2-1; no reliable D call. Germline CDR1 is MRHNA and CDR2 is SNTAGT. The CDR3 extends over 14 amino acids. This CDR3 reads CDSSEFEGYNEQFF. The CDR3 DNA sequence: TGTGACAGCAGTGAATTTGAAGGCTACAATGAGCAGTTCTTC.

The chain has TRBV20-1 and TRBJ2-2; D gene ambiguous. Germline values: CDR1 DFQATT, CDR2 SNEGSKA (reference sequence). CDR3 length equals 14 residues. The V gene lost 4 bases and the J gene lost 0 bases, with 9 bases spanning the gap. The CDR3 DNA follows: TGCAGTGCTACGAGGAGTTCGAACACCGGGGAGCTGTTTTTT. Translating gives CSATRSSNTGELFF.

This clonotype is medium-sized within its sample. The CDR3 loop reads CASSPRGLAAYEQYF. CDR3 bases: TGTGCCAGCAGTCCACGGGGACTAGCCGCCTACGAGCAGTACTTC. The V gene is TRBV12-3 or TRBV12-4, the J gene TRBJ2-7; TRBD2 agrees at 9 bases. The CDR3 consists of 15 residues. After removal of 5 bases from V and 2 bases from J, the junction contained 7 bases not matched to a gene.

This clonotype occurred many times. The rearrangement uses TRBV5-1 and TRBJ2-7; TRBD2 is a possible D gene (6 bases). The V end was cut by 0 bases, the J end by 2 bases, with 12 bases between. Looked up from germline, CDR1 is SGHRS and CDR2 is YFSETQ. This CDR3 has 15 amino acids. The CDR3 here is CASSLALANTYEQYF. DNA for the CDR3: TGCGCCAGCAGCTTGGCGCTAGCGAATACCTACGAGCAGTACTTC.

This clonotype was recorded at least ten times. The chain employs TRBV20-1 and TRBJ1-1; 7 bases fit TRBD1. The J segment lost 4 bases and the V segment lost 6 bases, leaving 5 bases of the junction unmatched. The CDR3 consists of 12 residues. Germline V gene lookup returns CDR1 DFQATT and CDR2 SNEGSKA (reference sequence). The CDR3 spells CSARQGFTEAFF. The CDR3 DNA follows: TGCAGTGCCAGACAGGGCTTCACTGAAGCTTTCTTT.

This clonotype is medium-sized within its sample. The genes are TRBV12-3 or TRBV12-4 and TRBJ2-7; D is unresolved. The CDR3 length is 14 residues. V was pared by 6 bases and J by 1 base, with 13 bases between. The CDR3 loop is CASRAQTSSYEQYF. The CDR3 nucleotides are TGTGCCAGCAGGGCACAGACTTCTTCCTACGAGCAGTACTTC.

By proportion, this clonotype is large (0.1 to 1%). The chain recombines TRBV6-9 with TRBJ1-1; D perhaps matches TRBD1 (6 bases). In germline, CDR1 is MNHGY, CDR2 SVAAGI. This CDR3 is 14 amino acids long. V lost 6 bases, J lost 10 bases, and 21 bases lay in between. CDR3 region: CASSLGGLFSLAFF. DNA for the CDR3: TGTGCCAGCAGCCTGGGGGGGCTTTTTTCTCTAGCTTTCTTT.

With regard to this clonotype: A far larger clone is just one base off, so this is likely a read error. The V and J genes are TRBV6-6 and TRBJ2-7; D is ambiguous. Germline CDR1 reads MNHNY; CDR2 reads SVGAGI (reference sequence). The CDR3 consists of 14 residues. CDR3 DNA: TGTGCCAGCAGTGGCCTAGGGTTGGGCTACGAGCAGCACTTC. Translation: CASSGLGLGYEQHF.

The gene calls are TRBV5-1 and TRBJ2-1; D unresolved. Trimming left V 4 bases short and J 11 bases short, with 10 bases between. The V gene's germline CDR1 is SGHRS and CDR2 YFSETQ. The CDR3 runs 11 residues. In DNA form, the CDR3 reads TGCGCCAGCAGCACGGCGGTTAAGCAGTTCTTC. Translation gives CASSTAVKQFF.

Concerning this clonotype: A far larger clone is just one base off, so this is likely a read error. The gene calls are TRBV6-4 and TRBJ2-2, with unresolved D. This CDR3 contains 13 residues. Germline V gives CDR1 MRHNA, CDR2 SNTAGT. The DNA for the CDR3 is TGTGCCAGCAGTTACGCCCTCACCGCGGAGCTGTTTTTT. It specifies CASSYALTAELFF.

Ten or more counts support this clonotype. V and J are TRBV6-2 or TRBV6-3 and TRBJ2-1; D might be TRBD1 (6 bases). Trimming took 6 bases from V and 10 from J, leaving 16 bases between them. This CDR3 is built from 13 residues. Per the germline V gene, CDR1 is MNHEY and CDR2 is SVGEGT. This CDR3 reads CASRDWKDSEQFF. As DNA, the CDR3 is TGTGCCAGCAGGGACTGGAAGGACAGCGAGCAGTTCTTC.

Concerning this clonotype: Germline and junction disagree at one end, which may indicate a read error. The rearrangement uses TRBV19 and TRBJ2-7; no definite D call. Germline-derived CDR1 and CDR2 are LNHDA and SQIVND (reference sequence). CDR3 size: 13 residues. The CDR3 DNA reads as TGCGCCAGTAGTAGGACCACCACCTACGAGCAGTACTTC. This encodes CASSRTTTYEQYF.

Worth noting for this clonotype: The conserved final phenylalanine or tryptophan is absent from the CDR3, which likely points to a read error. The V gene is TRBV6-1, the J gene TRBJ2-7; the D gene is possibly TRBD2 (5 bases). The CDR3 covers 13 residues. Germline V gives CDR1 MNHNS, CDR2 SASEGT. This CDR3 reads CVSRLRESYEQYI. The CDR3 nucleotides are TGTGTCAGCAGACTACGGGAATCCTACGAGCAGTACATC.

This clonotype has at least ten counts. The gene calls are TRBV5-6 and TRBJ2-5, with 10 bases identical to TRBD2. There are 15 residues in the CDR3. Germline CDR1 reads SGHDT; CDR2 reads YYEEEE. V shed 1 base and J 4 bases; nucleotides not matched to a gene: 4. The CDR3 coding sequence is TGTGCCAGCAGCTTGTTGGCTAGCGGGAGAGAGACCCAGTACTTC. This encodes CASSLLASGRETQYF.

In the case of this clonotype: It is unclear where the CDR3 begins or ends on the DNA, so no DNA is shown, and the CDR3 is as TCRdb lists it. The chain uses TRBV28 and TRBJ1-4; TRBD1 was called by the table and not checked on the DNA. 15 amino acids form the CDR3, both terminal residues included. Germline V gene data show CDR1 as MDHEN and CDR2 as SYDVKM. The CDR3 protein is CASSLGEQLMKNCFF.